A single sample is the source of the 24 T cell receptor beta chains below, sequenced in a study of blood T cell repertoires in COVID-19. The data were produced by immunoSEQ multiplex PCR, yet TCRdb's version contains in-frame clones alone and is incomplete. The sample has 110,000 or so clones; around four fifths are singletons. What was sequenced was peripheral blood. The receptor source for this set is a woman in her forties with acute or convalescent COVID-19.

V gene TRBV18 combines with J gene TRBJ2-3, with 10 bases identical to TRBD2. Germline lookup yields CDR1 KGHSH and CDR2 LQKENI. Losses at the gene ends were 3 bases for V and 5 bases for J; bases not matched to a gene: 11. This CDR3 spans 17 amino acids. The CDR3 bases are TGTGCCAGCTCACCCGGGTCGAGCGGGGGGGCCAGAGATACGCAGTATTTT. This translates into CASSPGSSGGARDTQYF.

V is TRBV5-5 and J is TRBJ2-5; 10 positions agree with TRBD1. CDR3 size: 15 residues. Germline CDR1 SGHKS, CDR2 YYEKEE (reference sequence). Trimming removed 5 bases from V and 5 bases from J; junction bases left unmatched: 9. The CDR3 loop reads CASRHYGTGEETQYF. The CDR3 DNA follows: TGTGCCAGCAGGCACTACGGGACAGGGGAGGAGACCCAGTACTTC.

This sequence joins TRBV20-1 and TRBJ2-7; no clear D. Germline CDR1 and CDR2: DFQATT and SNEGSKA (reference sequence). This CDR3 is 11 amino acids long. Trimming stripped 5 bases from V and 3 bases from J, with 8 bases between. The CDR3 region has the DNA TGCAGTGCTGAGGCCAACTACGAGCAGTACTTC. It yields the protein CSAEANYEQYF.

V is TRBV20-1 and J is TRBJ1-4; TRBD1 aligns across 7 bases. V lost 3 bases and J lost 3; bases outside the gene matches: 1. Germline CDR1 reads DFQATT; CDR2 reads SNEGSKA (reference sequence). The CDR3 covers 13 residues. The CDR3 coding sequence is TGCAGTGCTAGTGGGACAGCTAATGAAAAACTGTTTTTT. Translating it yields CSASGTANEKLFF.

The CDR3 loop reads CASSGQGKNNSPLHF. The CDR3 region has the DNA TGTGCCAGCAGTGGGCAGGGAAAAAATAATTCACCCCTCCACTTT. The rearrangement joins TRBV2 to TRBJ1-6, with D possibly TRBD1 on 5 matching bases. Trimming took 4 bases from V and 5 from J, leaving 12 bases between them. Germline loops: CDR1 SNHLY, CDR2 FYNNEI. CDR3 length: 15 residues.

This clone has only one observation. The V call is TRBV27, the J call TRBJ1-2, with D perhaps TRBD1 (6 bases). Trimming shortened V by 4 bases and J by 2 bases, and 11 bases separated the two germline ends. This CDR3 is 14 amino acids long. Germline lookup yields CDR1 MNHEY and CDR2 SMNVEV (reference sequence). DNA for the CDR3: TGTGCCAGCAGTTGGGGGGGCGCCAACTATGGCTACACCTTC. This encodes CASSWGGANYGYTF.

The chain uses TRBV5-1 and TRBJ1-1; 7 positions agree with TRBD1. CDR3 length: 13 residues. V shed 1 base and J 4 bases; nucleotides not matched to a gene: 1. CDR1 and CDR2 (germline): SGHRS, YFSETQ. The CDR3 region is CASSLTGATEAFF. The DNA of the CDR3 is TGCGCCAGCAGCTTGACAGGGGCCACTGAAGCTTTCTTT.

This clone has only one observation. The chain links TRBV6-6 to TRBJ1-3, with 8 bases lining up with TRBD1. Unmatched junction bases numbered 9, after V lost 7 bases and J lost 4 bases. The CDR3 loop spans 15 amino acids. CDR1 is MNHNY, CDR2 SVGAGI, per germline (reference sequence). For the CDR3, the DNA is TGTGCCAGCATTCTCACCGGACAGGGAGGAAACACCATATATTTT. It codes for CASILTGQGGNTIYF.

The chain joins TRBV6-5 to TRBJ2-6; possible D gene TRBD1, 5 bases. This CDR3 region has 16 residues. Germline V gene data show CDR1 as MNHEY and CDR2 as SVGAGI. V lost 2 bases, J lost 4 bases, and 12 bases lay in between. The CDR3 here is CASSYAGWGGANVLTF. For the CDR3, the DNA is TGTGCCAGCAGTTACGCCGGATGGGGCGGGGCCAACGTCCTGACTTTC.

The V and J genes are TRBV7-3 and TRBJ2-5, with D possibly being TRBD2 (5 bases). Trimming shortened V by 2 bases and J by 3 bases, and 10 bases separated the two germline ends. CDR1 is SGHTA and CDR2 is FQGTGA in the germline V gene. This CDR3 region has 14 residues. The CDR3 protein is CASSLGGLKETQYF. The CDR3 coding sequence is TGTGCCAGCAGCTTAGGTGGACTCAAAGAGACCCAGTACTTC.

This chain joins TRBV14 and TRBJ1-3; no definite D call. Between the trimmed V and J ends, which lost 0 bases and 0 bases, there was a span of 12 bases. Germline CDR1 SGHDN, CDR2 FVKESK. The CDR3 is made up of 17 amino acids. The CDR3: CASSQDRARGSGNTIYF. The CDR3 bases are TGTGCCAGCAGCCAAGACCGAGCCCGGGGCTCTGGAAACACCATATATTTT.

This clone was found a few times. The chain couples TRBV29-1 to TRBJ1-2; no definite D call. Germline CDR1 reads SQVTM; CDR2 reads ANQGSEA. V lost 4 bases and J lost 2, with 17 bases in between. This CDR3 is 15 amino acids long. CDR3 sequence reads: CSVVGAAGANYGYTF. CDR3 bases: TGCAGCGTTGTAGGCGCTGCGGGAGCCAACTATGGCTACACCTTC. The complete variable domain, with remaining parts taken from reference TRBV29-1 and TRBJ1-2, reads SAVISQKPSRDICQRGTSLTIQCQVDSQVTMMFWYRQQPGQSLTLIATANQGSEATYESGFVIDKFPISRPNLTFSTLTVSNMSPEDSSIYLCSVVGAAGANYGYTFGSGTRLTVV.

This sequence joins TRBV18 and TRBJ2-7, with D perhaps TRBD2 (6 bases). Germline CDR1 KGHSH, CDR2 LQKENI. The CDR3 contains 15 residues. V lost 3 bases and J 2 bases, leaving 14 bases between the germline ends. In nucleotides, the CDR3 is TGTGCCAGCTCACCTGGGGGGATAGAACCCTACGAGCAGTACTTC. This sequence encodes CASSPGGIEPYEQYF.

This clone was seen once. The chain joins TRBV18 to TRBJ2-4; D is unclear. V shed 6 bases and J shed 0 bases, with 18 bases lying between them. The germline V gene has CDR1 KGHSH and CDR2 LQKENI. This CDR3 is built from 17 residues. The CDR3 is CASSPPNGQLAKNIQYF. In nucleotides, the CDR3 is TGTGCCAGCTCCCCCCCGAACGGTCAACTAGCCAAAAACATTCAGTACTTC. The whole variable domain, filled in from reference TRBV18 and TRBJ2-4, reads NAGVMQNPRHLVRRRGQEARLRCSPMKGHSHVYWYRQLPEEGLKFMVYLQKENIIDESGMPKERFSAEFPKEGPSILRIQQVVRGDSAAYFCASSPPNGQLAKNIQYFGAGTRLSVL.

In its sample, this clone was seen a few times. J is TRBJ1-5 and V is TRBV27; D is ambiguous. The CDR3 loop spans 13 amino acids. The V end was cut by 1 base, the J end by 5 bases, with 6 bases between. Germline CDR1 and CDR2: MNHEY and SMNVEV (reference sequence). The CDR3 DNA sequence: TGTGCCAGCAGTTTATTAACTGATCAGCCCCAGCATTTT. The encoded protein is CASSLLTDQPQHF.

This chain connects TRBV12-3 or TRBV12-4 to TRBJ1-4; D uncertain. The CDR3 covers 13 residues. V was clipped by 3 bases and J by 6 bases, with 8 bases between them. This CDR3 reads CASSLVADEKLFF. As DNA, the CDR3 is TGTGCCAGCAGTTTGGTCGCGGATGAAAAACTGTTTTTT.

The chain combines TRBV19 with TRBJ2-1, with D possibly matching TRBD1 (5 bases). CDR3 length equals 12 residues. Trimming took 5 bases from V and 10 from J, leaving 12 bases between them. Germline V gene sequence: CDR1 LNHDA, CDR2 SQIVND (reference sequence). CDR3 sequence reads: CASSFGAIEQFF. As DNA, the CDR3 is TGTGCCAGTAGTTTTGGGGCTATCGAGCAGTTCTTC.

The chain uses TRBV19 and TRBJ1-5, with 9 bases fitting TRBD1. CDR1 is LNHDA, CDR2 SQIVND, per germline (reference sequence). The CDR3 has 18 amino acids. Unmatched junction bases numbered 10, after V lost 3 bases and J lost 1 base. The CDR3 is CASSMSGQGRGSNQPQHF. The DNA of the CDR3 is TGTGCCAGTAGTATGTCCGGACAGGGGAGGGGAAGCAATCAGCCCCAGCATTTT.

This chain joins TRBV7-2 and TRBJ2-1; 12 positions match TRBD2. Germline V gene data show CDR1 as SGHTA and CDR2 as FQGNSA. The J segment lost 0 bases and the V segment lost 5 bases, leaving 5 bases of the junction unmatched. The CDR3 is made up of 17 amino acids. CDR3 sequence (DNA): TGTGCCAGCAGCAAGACTAGCGGGGGCCTCTCCTACAATGAGCAGTTCTTC. Encoded protein: CASSKTSGGLSYNEQFF.

In DNA form, the CDR3 reads TGCGCCAGCAGCCGGACAGGGGGCTATGAGCAGTTCTTC. It specifies CASSRTGGYEQFF. The chain employs TRBV4-3 and TRBJ2-1; TRBD1 matches 11 bases. The CDR3 contains 13 residues. Germline V CDR1 and CDR2: LGHNA, YSLEER. V dropped 4 bases and J dropped 8; count of bases not matched to a gene: 1.

V gene TRBV6-5 combines with J gene TRBJ2-5, with TRBD1 matching over 9 bases. J gave up 6 bases and V 6 bases, and 8 bases lay outside the gene matches. Germline CDR1 reads MNHEY; CDR2 reads SVGAGI. The CDR3 spans 14 residues. Here the CDR3 DNA reads TGTGCCAGCAGCAAGGGGGACAGGGAAAAGACCCAGTACTTC. Its protein product is CASSKGDREKTQYF.

There are a few counts of this clone. V and J are TRBV6-5 and TRBJ1-3; no definite D call. The germline gives CDR1 MNHEY, CDR2 SVGAGI. The CDR3 runs to 13 residues. V was shortened by 6 bases and J by 0 bases, with 6 bases between the two germline ends. The CDR3 region is CASRQPSGNTIYF. The DNA of the CDR3 is TGTGCCAGCAGACAGCCCTCTGGAAACACCATATATTTT.

V gene TRBV5-1 combines with J gene TRBJ1-1; 8 bases fit TRBD1. Germline loops: CDR1 SGHRS, CDR2 YFSETQ. J was trimmed by 1 base and V by 3 bases; bases with no gene match: 14. This CDR3 has 18 amino acids. CDR3 DNA sequence: TGCGCCAGCAGCTCACATAAGGACAGGGCTATCTCGAACACTGAAGCTTTCTTT. It is translated as CASSSHKDRAISNTEAFF. The full variable domain, with the rest looked up from reference TRBV5-1 and TRBJ1-1, is KAGVTQTPRYLIKTRGQQVTLSCSPISGHRSVSWYQQTPGQGLQFLFEYFSETQRNKGNFPGRFSGRQFSNSRSEMNVSTLELGDSALYLCASSSHKDRAISNTEAFFGQGTRLTVV.

This chain connects TRBV19 to TRBJ1-3, with 10 bases that match TRBD1. This CDR3 comprises 16 residues. CDR1 is LNHDA, CDR2 SQIVND, per germline (reference sequence). The V and J ends lost 8 bases and 2 bases, in that order; junction bases with no gene match: 9. The CDR3: CASSITGTGAGNTIYF. The CDR3 DNA reads TGTGCCAGTTCTATTACCGGGACAGGGGCTGGAAACACCATATATTTT.